What follows are 8 T cell receptor beta chains derived from one specimen sequenced in a study of CD8 T cells in Susac syndrome. Random hexamers primed reverse transcription of about 0.5 to 1 ug RNA. TCRdb ran MiXCR on the immunoSEQ multiplex PCR reads and lists one entry per CDR3 protein. The repertoire holds approximately 190,000 distinct CDR3 sequences, with roughly 92% as singletons. Sequencing used CD4+ T cells from PBMCs. Receptor source: a human donor in good health.

V gene TRBV6-1 combines with J gene TRBJ1-2, with D tentatively TRBD1 (6 bases). The length of the CDR3 is 17 residues. CDR1 and CDR2 (germline): MNHNS, SASEGT. Trimming removed 7 bases at V and 4 bases at J, with 25 bases between. CDR3 coding DNA: TGTGCCAGCACCGACGGGGGCAGGTCGCTAAGGGCCTATGGCTACACCTTC. Encoded protein: CASTDGGRSLRAYGYTF.

V usage is TRBV2 and J usage is TRBJ1-2, with TRBD1 matching 10 bases. With V trimmed by 9 bases and J by 7 bases, 8 bases remained unmatched. CDR1 SNHLY and CDR2 FYNNEI come from the germline V gene. The length of the CDR3 is 13 residues. CDR3 protein: CARGQGSLGGYTF. The CDR3 bases are TGTGCCAGGGGACAGGGGTCCCTTGGTGGCTACACCTTC.

V and J are TRBV13 and TRBJ2-7, with 11 positions matching TRBD2. In germline, CDR1 is PRHDT, CDR2 FYEKMQ (reference sequence). Trimming took 5 bases from V and 0 from J; bases not matched to a gene: 9. The CDR3 loop spans 17 amino acids. For the CDR3, the DNA is TGTGCCAGCAGCCACTACCCGACTAGCGGGGACTCCTACGAGCAGTACTTC. Residues: CASSHYPTSGDSYEQYF.

This chain joins TRBV19 and TRBJ2-3; unclear D gene. The germline V gene encodes CDR1 LNHDA and CDR2 SQIVND (reference sequence). The CDR3 sequence is 12 residues long. The V gene lost 3 bases and the J gene lost 7 bases, with 8 bases spanning the gap. The CDR3 is CASSMVPNTQYF. The CDR3 bases are TGTGCCAGTAGTATGGTCCCAAATACGCAGTATTTT.

The V gene is TRBV9, the J gene TRBJ2-7; perhaps TRBD2 as D (6 bases). This CDR3 comprises 13 residues. Germline CDR1 and CDR2: SGDLS and YYNGEE. Trimming removed 0 bases at V and 5 bases at J, with 9 bases between. The CDR3 coding sequence is TGTGCCAGCAGCGTAGCGTGGAGGGACGAGCAGTACTTC. Protein product: CASSVAWRDEQYF.

This chain uses TRBV10-3 with TRBJ2-5; D uncertain. This CDR3 is built from 12 residues. Germline V gives CDR1 ENHRY, CDR2 SYGVKD. Trimming took off 9 bases at V and 3 bases at J, with 11 bases between the two ends. CDR3 amino acids: CAIRREKETQYF. The DNA for the CDR3 is TGTGCCATAAGGCGAGAGAAAGAGACCCAGTACTTC.

The chain combines TRBV6-5 with TRBJ1-1, with D maybe TRBD1 (6 bases). This CDR3 spans 17 amino acids. Germline assignment: CDR1 MNHEY and CDR2 SVGAGI. Trimming cost V 2 bases and J 1 base, with 17 bases left between them. The DNA for the CDR3 is TGTGCCAGCAGTTACCCTGGGCCGGGACACCCGAACACTGAAGCTTTCTTT. The encoded protein is CASSYPGPGHPNTEAFF.

V usage is TRBV20-1 and J usage is TRBJ2-2; 14 bases map to TRBD2. Trimming removed 6 bases from V and 4 bases from J; junction bases left unmatched: 10. From germline, CDR1 is DFQATT and CDR2 SNEGSKA (reference sequence). CDR3 length: 17 amino acids. The CDR3 here is CSAFRTSGGFGTGELFF. As DNA, the CDR3 is TGCAGTGCCTTCAGGACTAGCGGGGGGTTCGGCACCGGGGAGCTGTTTTTT.